Listed here are 16 T cell receptor beta chains from one sample, sequenced in a study of blood T cell repertoires in COVID-19. Clones were sequenced by immunoSEQ multiplex PCR, and TCRdb holds only the in-frame ones, with some missing. The data show tens of thousands of clones, 80% to 90% seen once. Sequencing input: peripheral blood. The receptors stem from a human donor in a cohort sampled during active COVID-19.

The rearrangement links TRBV15 to TRBJ2-3; TRBD2 matches 9 bases. The V segment lost 0 bases and the J segment 3 bases; nucleotides outside the gene matches: 10. The germline V gene has CDR1 LNHNV and CDR2 YYDKDF (reference sequence). This CDR3 contains 18 residues. CDR3 bases: TGTGCCACCAGCAGAGATCGGGCTAGCGGGGTGTCGACAGATACGCAGTATTTT. It specifies CATSRDRASGVSTDTQYF. Full variable domain (missing parts from reference TRBV15 and TRBJ2-3): DAMVIQNPRYQVTQFGKPVTLSCSQTLNHNVMYWYQQKSSQAPKLLFHYYDKDFNNEADTPDNFQSRRPNTSFCFLDIRSPGLGDTAMYLCATSRDRASGVSTDTQYFGPGTRLTVL.

Only a few counts were recorded for this clone. The V and J genes are TRBV19 and TRBJ2-6, with 7 bases that match TRBD2. The CDR3 has 18 amino acids. Germline-derived CDR1 and CDR2 are LNHDA and SQIVND (reference sequence). Trimming at V came to 3 bases and at J to 1 base, leaving 9 bases not matched to a gene. CDR3 amino acids: CASSIYEMGGSGANVLTF. CDR3 DNA: TGTGCCAGTAGTATTTATGAAATGGGGGGGTCTGGGGCCAACGTCCTGACTTTC.

CDR3 residues: CASSLPRGEQFF. The CDR3, as DNA: TGTGCCAGCAGCTTACCTAGGGGTGAGCAGTTCTTC. V is TRBV7-2 and J is TRBJ2-1; D perhaps matches TRBD1 (5 bases). Trimming stripped 2 bases from V and 9 bases from J, with 8 bases between. The germline CDR1 and CDR2 sequences are SGHTA and FQGNSA. The CDR3 spans 12 residues. Using reference TRBV7-2 and TRBJ2-1 for the parts outside the CDR3, the full variable domain is GAGVSQSPSNKVTEKGKDVELRCDPISGHTALYWYRQSLGQGLEFLIYFQGNSAPDKSGLPSDRFSAERTGGSVSTLTIQRTQQEDSAVYLCASSLPRGEQFFGPGTRLTVL.

V and J are TRBV10-3 and TRBJ1-2; D may be TRBD1 (5 bases). V lost 3 bases and J 7 bases, leaving 9 bases between the germline ends. The germline V gene encodes CDR1 ENHRY and CDR2 SYGVKD. The CDR3 covers 12 residues. CDR3 amino acids: CAISDLGGGYTF. In nucleotides, the CDR3 is TGTGCCATCAGTGATCTGGGGGGTGGCTACACCTTC.

The genes are TRBV27 and TRBJ2-1, with 9 bases lining up with TRBD1. CDR1 MNHEY and CDR2 SMNVEV come from the germline V gene (reference sequence). The CDR3 extends over 15 amino acids. V gave up 5 bases and J gave up 5 bases; unmatched junction bases: 7. CDR3 coding DNA: TGTGCCAGCAGTACTCCGACAGGGGGTCACAATGAGCAGTTCTTC. This codes for CASSTPTGGHNEQFF.

The chain recombines TRBV4-1 with TRBJ1-5; TRBD1 agrees at 11 bases. The CDR3 length is 16 residues. Germline V CDR1 and CDR2: MGHRA, YSYEKL. V shed 5 bases, J shed 5 bases, and the junction held 8 bases outside the gene matches. The CDR3 protein is CASSKQGTGGDQPQHF. In nucleotides, the CDR3 is TGCGCCAGCAGCAAACAGGGGACAGGGGGTGATCAGCCCCAGCATTTT.

The J gene is TRBJ2-7, the V gene TRBV2; TRBD2 aligns across 10 bases. The V and J ends lost 3 bases and 1 base, in that order; junction bases with no gene match: 9. CDR3 size: 17 residues. In germline, CDR1 is SNHLY, CDR2 FYNNEI. CDR3 DNA: TGTGCCAGCAGTGACAAGGGGCCTAGCGGGGGTTCCTACGAGCAGTACTTC. This encodes CASSDKGPSGGSYEQYF.

The chain is built from TRBV4-2 and TRBJ2-7; D possibly corresponds to TRBD2 (6 bases). CDR3 length: 13 amino acids. V was shortened by 4 bases and J by 4 bases, with 11 bases between the two germline ends. In germline, CDR1 is LGHNA, CDR2 YNFKEQ. This CDR3 reads CASSLATSYEQYF. The DNA for the CDR3 is TGTGCCAGCAGCCTTGCGACTAGTTACGAGCAGTACTTC.

This clone was seen only a few times. The chain recombines TRBV29-1 with TRBJ1-3, with 8 bases identical to TRBD1. CDR1 is SQVTM, CDR2 ANQGSEA, per germline. Losses at the gene ends were 5 bases for V and 2 bases for J; bases not matched to a gene: 2. This CDR3 has 13 residues. For the CDR3, the DNA is TGCAGCGTTTTACAGGGGGCTGGAAACACCATATATTTT. Translating gives CSVLQGAGNTIYF.

V gene TRBV19 combines with J gene TRBJ1-6; tentative D call: TRBD1 (6 bases). The CDR3 loop spans 13 amino acids. Germline CDR1 is LNHDA and CDR2 is SQIVND (reference sequence). Trimming took off 7 bases at V and 8 bases at J, with 12 bases between the two ends. CDR3 sequence reads: CASTTNRDSPLHF. CDR3 DNA sequence: TGTGCCAGTACTACGAACAGGGATTCACCCCTCCACTTT.

CDR3 nucleotide sequence: TGTGCCAGTAGTATCGACAGTAGCAATCAGCCCCAGCATTTT. As protein: CASSIDSSNQPQHF. The J gene is TRBJ1-5, the V gene TRBV19, with a tentative D call TRBD1 (5 bases). Trimming took 3 bases from V and 0 from J, leaving 6 bases between them. The CDR3 runs 14 residues. Germline V gene lookup returns CDR1 LNHDA and CDR2 SQIVND (reference sequence). The entire variable domain, with the rest obtained from reference TRBV19 and TRBJ1-5, is as follows: DGGITQSPKYLFRKEGQNVTLSCEQNLNHDAMYWYRQDPGQGLRLIYYSQIVNDFQKGDIAEGYSVSREKKESFPLTVTSAQKNPTAFYLCASSIDSSNQPQHFGDGTRLSIL.

The V gene is TRBV27, the J gene TRBJ2-3; 8 bases are shared with TRBD2. CDR1 and CDR2 from the germline V gene are MNHEY and SMNVEV (reference sequence). J gave up 2 bases and V 8 bases, and 9 bases lay outside the gene matches. The CDR3 has 15 amino acids. The CDR3, as DNA: TGTGCCAGCTTCAGAAACGGGGGGGCCACAGATACGCAGTATTTT. It yields the protein CASFRNGGATDTQYF.

The DNA of the CDR3 is TGTGCCAGCAGCCAAGGGGGACCGTCCTACAATGAGCAGTTCTTC. Protein product: CASSQGGPSYNEQFF. This chain uses TRBV7-2 with TRBJ2-1; a possible D gene is TRBD1 (6 bases). Germline V CDR1 and CDR2: SGHTA, FQGNSA. Trimming left V 5 bases short and J 1 base short, with 12 bases between. The CDR3 is 15 amino acids.

The rearrangement joins TRBV4-1 to TRBJ2-1; TRBD1 agrees at 11 bases. The CDR3 runs 16 residues. The V segment lost 2 bases and the J segment 7 bases; nucleotides outside the gene matches: 7. Germline V gene data show CDR1 as MGHRA and CDR2 as YSYEKL. CDR3 sequence reads: CASSQPTGTGGNEQFF. The CDR3 DNA reads TGCGCCAGCAGCCAACCTACCGGGACAGGGGGTAATGAGCAGTTCTTC.

The rearrangement uses TRBV5-1 and TRBJ1-2; no clear D gene. CDR3 size: 13 residues. Germline V gives CDR1 SGHRS, CDR2 YFSETQ. The ends were cut back, 0 bases at V and 8 bases at J, with 11 bases in the middle. In nucleotides, the CDR3 is TGCGCCAGCAGCTTGGATATAGGAGGAGGCTACACCTTC. It yields the protein CASSLDIGGGYTF.

V usage is TRBV28 and J usage is TRBJ2-5, with D tentatively TRBD1 (5 bases). Trimming removed 4 bases from V and 5 bases from J, with 20 bases in between. Germline V gives CDR1 MDHEN, CDR2 SYDVKM. This CDR3 spans 16 amino acids. CDR3 sequence reads: CASSSGRVPPRETQYF. DNA for the CDR3: TGTGCCAGCAGTTCGGGCAGGGTGCCCCCTCGTGAGACCCAGTACTTC.